The 14 T cell receptor beta chains in this list originate from one sample, sequenced in a study of blood T cell repertoires in COVID-19 (dated by TCRdb to 2018 to 2020). Preparation of the library involved the immunoSEQ multiplex PCR assay. Drawn from immuneACCESS, this table holds only the in-frame rearrangements with V and J called that TCRdb kept. Clones are partly lost; checked studies trace under half to an unresolved V gene and leave the rest unexplained. The sample data list about 160,000 clones, and roughly 91% of these were observed just once. Roughly 2.3% of the sample comes from the top ten. Sequencing was performed on peripheral blood. These TCRs come from a man aged 18 to 30 with acute or convalescent COVID-19.

The chain employs TRBV5-4 and TRBJ2-5; 8 nucleotides align to TRBD2. The trim removed 2 bases at V and 1 base at J, leaving 7 bases unmatched. Germline CDR1 SGHNT, CDR2 YYREEE (reference sequence). The CDR3 runs 16 residues. The CDR3 DNA reads as TGTGCCAGCAGCTTCTCGGGGGGGCCCCCCCAAGAGACCCAGTACTTC. This codes for CASSFSGGPPQETQYF. Looking up the rest from reference TRBV5-4 and TRBJ2-5 gives the full variable domain: ETGVTQSPTHLIKTRGQQVTLRCSSQSGHNTVSWYQQALGQGPQFIFQYYREEENGRGNFPPRFSGLQFPNYSSELNVNALELDDSALYLCASSFSGGPPQETQYFGPGTRLLVL.

The chain employs TRBV5-1 and TRBJ2-1, with 8 bases matching TRBD1. Germline V gene data show CDR1 as SGHRS and CDR2 as YFSETQ. CDR3 length equals 14 residues. With V trimmed by 7 bases and J by 5 bases, 8 bases remained unmatched. The CDR3 is CASFTGGINNEQFF. In nucleotides, the CDR3 is TGCGCCAGCTTCACAGGGGGGATTAACAATGAGCAGTTCTTC.

The chain is built from TRBV19 and TRBJ1-5, with 7 bases fitting TRBD1. The CDR3 totals 14 residues. Per germline, CDR1 LNHDA and CDR2 SQIVND (reference sequence). V lost 4 bases and J lost 9; bases outside the gene matches: 9. CDR3 nucleotide sequence: TGTGCCAGTAGTACCTACGACAGGGACGGGCCCCAGCATTTT. Its protein product is CASSTYDRDGPQHF. The variable domain in full, with the rest retrieved from reference TRBV19 and TRBJ1-5, is DGGITQSPKYLFRKEGQNVTLSCEQNLNHDAMYWYRQDPGQGLRLIYYSQIVNDFQKGDIAEGYSVSREKKESFPLTVTSAQKNPTAFYLCASSTYDRDGPQHFGDGTRLSIL.

The V and J genes are TRBV20-1 and TRBJ2-7; TRBD1 matches 9 bases. Trimming removed 3 bases from V and 3 bases from J; junction bases left unmatched: 3. Germline CDR1 DFQATT, CDR2 SNEGSKA (reference sequence). The length of the CDR3 is 13 residues. This chain's CDR3 is CSASGTGNYEQYF. CDR3 nucleotide sequence: TGCAGTGCTAGTGGGACAGGGAACTACGAGCAGTACTTC.

V is TRBV5-4 and J is TRBJ2-7; TRBD2 agrees at 13 bases. The J segment lost 2 bases and the V segment lost 1 base, leaving 6 bases of the junction unmatched. The CDR3 is 17 residues long. CDR1 SGHNT and CDR2 YYREEE come from the germline V gene (reference sequence). CDR3 nucleotides: TGTGCCAGCAGCTTGATCCACGGACTAGCGGGGGCCTACGAGCAGTACTTC. It translates to CASSLIHGLAGAYEQYF. The full variable domain, in which reference TRBV5-4 and TRBJ2-7 provide the parts outside the CDR3, is ETGVTQSPTHLIKTRGQQVTLRCSSQSGHNTVSWYQQALGQGPQFIFQYYREEENGRGNFPPRFSGLQFPNYSSELNVNALELDDSALYLCASSLIHGLAGAYEQYFGPGTRLTVT.

V and J are TRBV10-2 and TRBJ2-7; TRBD1 might be the D (6 bases). This CDR3 is built from 12 residues. Trimming removed 8 bases from V and 0 bases from J, with 8 bases in between. Per the germline V gene, CDR1 is WSHSY and CDR2 is SAAADI. CDR3 sequence (DNA): TGCGCCAGCGGGACAAGCTCCTACGAGCAGTACTTC. Translating it yields CASGTSSYEQYF.

The chain joins TRBV27 to TRBJ1-1; 7 bases match TRBD1. The CDR3 length is 17 residues. Germline values: CDR1 MNHEY, CDR2 SMNVEV (reference sequence). The ends lost 5 bases at V and 0 bases at J; junction bases unmatched: 12. DNA for the CDR3: TGTGCCAGCAGTACCCGCCAGGGGGGCGCTATGAACACTGAAGCTTTCTTT. This gives the protein CASSTRQGGAMNTEAFF.

V and J are TRBV7-9 and TRBJ2-7; a weak D match, TRBD2 (6 bases). V was trimmed by 4 bases and J by 2 bases, leaving 12 bases between them. CDR1 and CDR2 (germline): SEHNR, FQNEAQ (reference sequence). The CDR3 length is 14 residues. CDR3 sequence reads: CASSSHIAAYEQYF. CDR3 DNA: TGTGCCAGCAGCTCCCATATAGCGGCCTACGAGCAGTACTTC. Variable domain in full (rest from reference TRBV7-9 and TRBJ2-7): DTGVSQNPRHKITKRGQNVTFRCDPISEHNRLYWYRQTLGQGPEFLTYFQNEAQLEKSRLLSDRFSAERPKGSFSTLEIQRTEQGDSAMYLCASSSHIAAYEQYFGPGTRLTVT.

The chain couples TRBV11-2 to TRBJ2-2; D is unclear. Trimming removed 2 bases from V and 5 bases from J, with 6 bases in between. Germline values: CDR1 SGHAT, CDR2 FQNNGV. The CDR3 sequence is 13 residues long. This CDR3 reads CASSLKLTGELFF. The CDR3 DNA is TGTGCCAGCAGCTTAAAGCTGACCGGGGAGCTGTTTTTT.

This chain uses TRBV6-4 with TRBJ2-3; perhaps TRBD2 as D (6 bases). V was cut by 4 bases and J by 1 base, with 24 bases left in between. CDR1 is MRHNA and CDR2 is SNTAGT in the germline V gene. The CDR3 covers 19 residues. CDR3 DNA sequence: TGTGCCAGCAGTGGAAGGGAACTTAGTGTGGGGGGTTGCACAGATACGCAGTATTTT. This sequence encodes CASSGRELSVGGCTDTQYF.

This sequence joins TRBV6-5 and TRBJ2-7; the match to TRBD1 covers 7 bases. The germline V gene encodes CDR1 MNHEY and CDR2 SVGAGI. J gave up 3 bases and V 0 bases, and 8 bases lay outside the gene matches. This CDR3 has 16 amino acids. The CDR3 DNA is TGTGCCAGCAGTTACTCCTCGACAGGGCAAAGCTACGAGCAGTACTTC. This gives the protein CASSYSSTGQSYEQYF.

This clone was recorded once. The chain uses TRBV5-1 and TRBJ2-1, with TRBD1 matching over 7 bases. Germline-derived CDR1 and CDR2 are SGHRS and YFSETQ. With 4 bases clipped from V and 6 bases from J, the junction kept 10 bases outside the gene matches. This CDR3 is 15 amino acids long. The CDR3 sequence: CASSIMGAGGNEQFF. In DNA, the CDR3 is TGCGCCAGCAGCATCATGGGGGCAGGGGGCAATGAGCAGTTCTTC.

The J gene is TRBJ2-3, the V gene TRBV12-3 or TRBV12-4, with 8 bases that match TRBD2. J gave up 4 bases and V 6 bases, and 3 bases lay outside the gene matches. This CDR3 is 13 amino acids long. CDR3 coding DNA: TGTGCCAGCAGGGGACTAGTCGCAGATACGCAGTATTTT. Its translation: CASRGLVADTQYF.

This rearrangement joins TRBV18 to TRBJ1-1; maybe TRBD1 (6 bases). The CDR3 covers 14 residues. V was trimmed by 3 bases and J by 1 base, leaving 9 bases between them. The germline gives CDR1 KGHSH, CDR2 LQKENI. This CDR3 reads CASSPKQGNTEAFF. In nucleotides, the CDR3 is TGTGCCAGCTCACCCAAACAGGGGAACACTGAAGCTTTCTTT.